The 14 T cell receptor beta chains given below trace back to one sample, sequenced in a study of blood T cell repertoires in COVID-19. This table comes from immunoSEQ multiplex PCR, and its TCRdb copy is limited to in-frame clones, with some not included. The sample lists 200,000 to 250,000 clones, over 70% occurring once. Sequencing was done on a sample of peripheral blood. The receptors were sampled from a woman in her seventies with acute or convalescent COVID-19.

The V and J genes are TRBV18 and TRBJ2-1, with TRBD2 as a possible D gene (5 bases). The germline V gene has CDR1 KGHSH and CDR2 LQKENI. CDR3 length: 14 residues. V was trimmed by 6 bases and J by 8 bases, leaving 17 bases between them. The CDR3 DNA follows: TGTGCCAGCTCGCGGGCCCTCATCGGCGATGAGCAGTTCTTC. This encodes CASSRALIGDEQFF.

The chain recombines TRBV4-3 with TRBJ2-3, with 8 bases that match TRBD2. J gave up 6 bases and V 0 bases, and 11 bases lay outside the gene matches. The germline gives CDR1 LGHNA, CDR2 YSLEER. This CDR3 has 17 residues. The CDR3 region is CASSQDPAGAVEDTQYF. The CDR3 region has the DNA TGCGCCAGCAGCCAAGACCCAGCGGGGGCCGTCGAGGATACGCAGTATTTT.

This clone was counted many times. The chain has TRBV6-1 and TRBJ1-5; D remains unclear. Germline values: CDR1 MNHNS, CDR2 SASEGT. This CDR3 is 12 amino acids long. The V gene lost 2 bases and the J gene lost 12 bases, with 11 bases spanning the gap. The CDR3 DNA follows: TGTGCCAGCAGTGAATGGGCTGAGTACCAGCATTTT. Its protein product is CASSEWAEYQHF.

This clone has just one count. The chain joins TRBV7-3 to TRBJ2-2; D is perhaps TRBD1 (6 bases). This CDR3 spans 16 amino acids. Germline V lookup: CDR1 SGHTA, CDR2 FQGTGA. Trimming removed 0 bases at V and 3 bases at J, with 11 bases between. The CDR3 nucleotides read TGTGCCAGCAGCTTAACAAAGGACAGTTACACCGGGGAGCTGTTTTTT. Protein product: CASSLTKDSYTGELFF.

J is TRBJ1-6 and V is TRBV30; D is unresolved. The germline V gene encodes CDR1 GTSNPN and CDR2 SVGIG (reference sequence). CDR3 length: 12 amino acids. The V and J ends lost 2 bases and 7 bases respectively, with 6 bases between them. The CDR3 spells CAWSRANSPLHF. CDR3 DNA: TGTGCCTGGAGTAGAGCCAATTCACCCCTCCACTTT.

This sequence joins TRBV7-9 and TRBJ2-5; 7 positions match TRBD1. J gave up 1 base and V 6 bases, and 5 bases lay outside the gene matches. The CDR3 has 14 amino acids. Germline V gene sequence: CDR1 SEHNR, CDR2 FQNEAQ (reference sequence). The CDR3 spells CASSLQGRQETQYF. DNA of the CDR3: TGTGCCAGCAGTTTACAGGGGCGCCAAGAGACCCAGTACTTC.

The genes are TRBV11-2 and TRBJ2-3, with D possibly matching TRBD2 (7 bases). Between the trimmed V and J ends, which lost 8 bases and 3 bases, there was a span of 15 bases. The CDR3 covers 14 residues. Germline assignment: CDR1 SGHAT and CDR2 FQNNGV. In nucleotides, the CDR3 is TGTGCCAGCCGCCGGACTAGGGGGACAGATACGCAGTATTTT. The encoded protein is CASRRTRGTDTQYF.

This clone was counted only a few times. The CDR3 sequence: CASSPLGGNSPLHF. The CDR3 DNA reads as TGCGCCAGCAGCCCGTTGGGGGGTAATTCACCCCTCCACTTT. The chain couples TRBV5-1 to TRBJ1-6; D might be TRBD1 (5 bases). The germline V gene has CDR1 SGHRS and CDR2 YFSETQ. The CDR3 length is 14 residues. V lost 4 bases and J lost 6, with 11 bases in between.

The chain combines TRBV10-1 with TRBJ2-4; TRBD1 is a possible D gene (5 bases). The CDR3 spans 13 residues. CDR1 is WNHNN, CDR2 SYGVQD, per germline (reference sequence). Trimming removed 0 bases from V and 7 bases from J, with 7 bases in between. Here the CDR3 reads CASSESGVNIQYF. CDR3 sequence (DNA): TGCGCCAGCAGTGAGTCAGGGGTGAACATTCAGTACTTC.

This chain uses TRBV7-3 with TRBJ2-2; TRBD1 is a possible D gene (5 bases). With 4 bases removed from V and 3 bases from J, the gap between germline ends came to 12 bases. CDR3 length: 15 amino acids. Germline V lookup: CDR1 SGHTA, CDR2 FQGTGA. In nucleotides, the CDR3 is TGTGCCAGCAGCTCAGGGCAGGGTCACACCGGGGAGCTGTTTTTT. It encodes CASSSGQGHTGELFF.

V and J are TRBV27 and TRBJ2-1; the match to TRBD1 covers 7 bases. V dropped 6 bases and J dropped 8; count of bases not matched to a gene: 4. The CDR3 runs 12 residues. Looked up from germline, CDR1 is MNHEY and CDR2 is SMNVEV (reference sequence). CDR3 in amino acids: CASSHRGDEQFF. DNA of the CDR3: TGTGCCAGCAGCCACAGGGGCGATGAGCAGTTCTTC.

This chain connects TRBV7-2 to TRBJ2-7; D ambiguous. This CDR3 has 12 residues. Germline V gene lookup returns CDR1 SGHTA and CDR2 FQGNSA. The ends were cut back, 5 bases at V and 6 bases at J, with 11 bases in the middle. DNA for the CDR3: TGTGCCAGCAGCCTGGATAGAGGCGAGCAGTACTTC. This encodes CASSLDRGEQYF. The full variable domain, with the rest looked up from reference TRBV7-2 and TRBJ2-7, is GAGVSQSPSNKVTEKGKDVELRCDPISGHTALYWYRQSLGQGLEFLIYFQGNSAPDKSGLPSDRFSAERTGGSVSTLTIQRTQQEDSAVYLCASSLDRGEQYFGPGTRLTVT.

Written as DNA, the CDR3 is TGCGCCAGCAGCTTGAGAGGACAGGGTGCCCCTAGCACAGATACGCAGTATTTT. It yields the protein CASSLRGQGAPSTDTQYF. This chain joins TRBV5-1 and TRBJ2-3; TRBD1 aligns across 8 bases. With V trimmed by 1 base and J by 0 bases, 10 bases remained unmatched. Germline lookup yields CDR1 SGHRS and CDR2 YFSETQ. The CDR3 totals 18 residues. The full variable domain, rest sourced from reference TRBV5-1 and TRBJ2-3, is KAGVTQTPRYLIKTRGQQVTLSCSPISGHRSVSWYQQTPGQGLQFLFEYFSETQRNKGNFPGRFSGRQFSNSRSEMNVSTLELGDSALYLCASSLRGQGAPSTDTQYFGPGTRLTVL.

The chain is built from TRBV10-1 and TRBJ2-1; TRBD2 matches at 11 bases. The V segment lost 6 bases and the J segment 9 bases; nucleotides outside the gene matches: 10. Germline CDR1 reads WNHNN; CDR2 reads SYGVQD (reference sequence). The CDR3 length is 15 residues. The CDR3 DNA reads as TGCGCCAGCAGCTCCAATAGCGGGGGGGTCGGTGAGCAGTTCTTC. Its translation: CASSSNSGGVGEQFF.